The present entry profiles one TCR beta chain with its context. No antigen is known for it. V gave up 5 bases and J gave up 4 bases, with 9 bases separating them. Germline lookup yields CDR1 MDHEN and CDR2 SYDVKM. The CDR3 runs 13 residues. These data come from a study of cytomegalovirus exposure and HLA in healthy donors. Generated by immunoSEQ multiplex PCR, the TCRdb table keeps only in-frame clones and is missing some. Of 120,000 or so clones listed, approximately 89% are singletons. Study-level findings and limits: Most TCR sequences were uncommon, yet certain public TCRs appeared in many donors.

V and J are TRBV28 and TRBJ2-1, with D possibly matching TRBD1 (5 bases). The receptor was isolated from a woman aged 18-30 years in good health and CMV-seronegative. Sample: PBMCs. CDR3 sequence: CASSEDSYNEQFF. The CDR3 DNA sequence: TGTGCCAGCAGTGAAGACAGTTACAATGAGCAGTTCTTC. Full variable domain (remainder filled in from reference TRBV28 and TRBJ2-1): DVKVTQSSRYLVKRTGEKVFLECVQDMDHENMFWYRQDPGLGLRLIYFSYDVKMKEKGDIPEGYSVSREKKERFSLILESASTNQTSMYLCASSEDSYNEQFFGPGTRLTVL.